This is a list of T cell receptor beta chains from one sample in a study of shared T cell receptors in the human thymus. The table came from immunoSEQ multiplex PCR; TCRdb's copy has only in-frame clones and leaves some out. The sample carries some 700,000 clones, roughly 90% recorded once. A further study also used this sample, focusing on human thymus T cells.

The sample consisted of thymocytes. These receptors came from a boy younger than two with a congenital heart defect. Each CDR3 is given with its conserved first and last residue. The order of the fields is CDR3 length, D gene, V gene, clone size, J gene, CDR3 protein, CDR3 DNA. A D gene is named only where the DNA matches it firmly. Clone size is not always given. Where it is, it says once, few, many or a class for expanded clones.

length: 15; D: .; V: TRBV9; size: .; J: TRBJ2-7; CDR3: CASSGTSPSSYEQYF; DNA: TGTGCCAGCAGTGGGACATCGCCGAGCTCCTACGAGCAGTACTTC
length: 17; D: TRBD2; V: TRBV11-3; size: .; J: TRBJ2-3; CDR3: CASSSRTSGTSTDTQYF; DNA: TGTGCCAGCAGCTCGCGGACTAGCGGGACCAGCACAGATACGCAGTATTTT
length: 16; D: .; V: TRBV11-2; size: .; J: TRBJ1-4; CDR3: CASSRGGATTNEKLFF; DNA: TGTGCCAGCAGCCGAGGCGGAGCTACGACTAATGAAAAACTGTTTTTT
length: 16; D: .; V: TRBV28; size: once; J: TRBJ2-1; CDR3: CASSYSAGGLYNEQFF; DNA: TGTGCCAGCAGTTACTCCGCCGGGGGGCTGTACAATGAGCAGTTCTTC
length: 19; D: TRBD1; V: TRBV10-3; size: .; J: TRBJ2-6; CDR3: CAISQAHGDSVSGANVLTF; DNA: TGTGCCATCAGTCAAGCTCACGGGGACAGTGTCTCTGGGGCCAACGTCCTGACTTTC
length: 16; D: TRBD1; V: TRBV7-9; size: .; J: TRBJ1-1; CDR3: CASSLLTGDPNTEAFF; DNA: TGTGCCAGCAGCCTCCTGACAGGGGACCCGAACACTGAAGCTTTCTTT
length: 11; D: .; V: TRBV28; size: .; J: TRBJ1-1; CDR3: CASSKTVGAFF; DNA: TGTGCCAGCAGTAAGACAGTGGGGGCTTTCTTT
length: 21; D: TRBD2; V: TRBV7-3; size: .; J: TRBJ2-1; CDR3: CASSSIRGGDLNRSSYNEQFF; DNA: TGTGCCAGCAGCTCCATCCGTGGGGGGGACCTCAATAGGAGCTCCTACAATGAGCAGTTCTTC
length: 16; D: TRBD2; V: TRBV5-1; size: .; J: TRBJ2-1; CDR3: CASSSGLAGDGSEQFF; DNA: TGCGCCAGCAGCTCGGGACTAGCGGGAGACGGGAGTGAGCAGTTCTTC
length: 15; D: TRBD1; V: TRBV6-1; size: .; J: TRBJ2-7; CDR3: CASSESDRSIYEQYF; DNA: TGTGCCAGCAGTGAATCGGACAGGTCTATCTACGAGCAGTACTTC
length: 12; D: .; V: TRBV5-4; size: .; J: TRBJ1-2; CDR3: CASSWTGNGYTF; DNA: TGTGCCAGCAGCTGGACCGGGAATGGCTACACCTTC
length: 17; D: .; V: TRBV18; size: .; J: TRBJ2-2; CDR3: CASSPPNGHPNTGELFF; DNA: TGTGCCAGCTCACCACCCAATGGACACCCAAACACCGGGGAGCTGTTTTTT
length: 14; D: .; V: TRBV5-4; size: few; J: TRBJ1-3; CDR3: CAAQGANSGNTIYF; DNA: TGTGCCGCCCAGGGTGCCAACTCTGGAAACACCATATATTTT
length: 16; D: .; V: TRBV4-3; size: .; J: TRBJ1-1; CDR3: CASSPSRGIMNTEAFF; DNA: TGCGCCAGCAGCCCTTCTCGAGGTATCATGAACACTGAAGCTTTCTTT
length: 18; D: TRBD2; V: TRBV5-4; size: .; J: TRBJ2-1; CDR3: CASSQTGSREAPHNEQFF; DNA: TGTGCCAGCAGCCAGACTGGGTCGCGGGAGGCCCCCCACAATGAGCAGTTCTTC
length: 17; D: TRBD1; V: TRBV15; size: .; J: TRBJ2-3; CDR3: CATSHSGDRDSPDTQYF; DNA: TGTGCCACCAGCCACTCCGGGGACAGGGATTCTCCAGATACGCAGTATTTT
length: 12; D: .; V: TRBV6-6; size: once; J: TRBJ1-1; CDR3: CASRLGGTEAFF; DNA: TGTGCCAGCAGGCTGGGGGGCACTGAAGCTTTCTTT
length: 17; D: TRBD2; V: TRBV7-2; size: once; J: TRBJ2-1; CDR3: CASSLPLAGLPYNEQFF; DNA: TGTGCCAGCAGCTTACCTCTAGCGGGGCTACCCTACAATGAGCAGTTCTTC
length: 14; D: .; V: TRBV28; size: .; J: TRBJ2-3; CDR3: CARPRPHSTDTQYF; DNA: TGTGCCAGACCCCGCCCACATAGCACAGATACGCAGTATTTT
length: 13; D: TRBD2; V: TRBV19; size: .; J: TRBJ2-1; CDR3: CASRSRLANEQFF; DNA: TGTGCCAGTAGGAGTAGACTAGCTAATGAGCAGTTCTTC
length: 19; D: TRBD2; V: TRBV12-5; size: .; J: TRBJ2-7; CDR3: CASGSPSTLAGGNSYEQYF; DNA: TGTGCTAGTGGTTCCCCATCGACTCTAGCGGGAGGGAATTCTTACGAGCAGTACTTC
length: 15; D: TRBD2; V: TRBV4-1; size: .; J: TRBJ2-7; CDR3: CASSQAPAGVYEQYF; DNA: TGCGCCAGCAGCCAAGCCCCAGCGGGAGTGTACGAGCAGTACTTC
length: 13; D: TRBD1; V: TRBV5-1; size: .; J: TRBJ2-7; CDR3: CASSLDRVYEQYF; DNA: TGCGCCAGCAGCTTAGACAGGGTCTACGAGCAGTACTTC
length: 15; D: .; V: TRBV7-6; size: .; J: TRBJ1-2; CDR3: CASSLADRPRRGYTF; DNA: TGTGCCAGCAGCCTAGCTGACAGGCCCAGGCGCGGCTACACCTTC
length: 17; D: TRBD2; V: TRBV5-4; size: .; J: TRBJ2-3; CDR3: CASSWSDERERADTQYF; DNA: TGTGCCAGCAGCTGGAGCGATGAGCGGGAGCGAGCAGATACGCAGTATTTT
length: 14; D: .; V: TRBV2; size: .; J: TRBJ2-7; CDR3: CASSGGARSLPLYF; DNA: TGTGCCAGCAGTGGAGGTGCACGTAGCCTCCCTTTGTACTTC
length: 13; D: .; V: TRBV27; size: .; J: TRBJ1-2; CDR3: CASSLPTGDGYTF; DNA: TGTGCCAGCAGTTTACCGACAGGTGATGGCTACACCTTC
length: 13; D: TRBD1; V: TRBV14; size: .; J: TRBJ1-1; CDR3: CASSRTGDTEAFF; DNA: TGTGCCAGCAGCCGTACAGGGGACACTGAAGCTTTCTTT